This T cell receptor (beta chain) comes out of a study of beta chain features in type 1 diabetes. A single heparinised draw of about 120 mL on average was taken per donor. CD45RO/CCR7/CD25/CD127/CD95/CD27 separated CD4+ naive, central memory, regulatory and stem cell-like memory cells by sorting. Points from the study as a whole: Among patients with Type 1 diabetes, TCRB CDR3s were moderately but significantly shorter in every one of the four CD4+ subsets.

Concerning this clone itself: Its antigen is not identified.

Sequenced material consisted of expressed TCRB transcripts (all of the isolated RNA was reverse transcribed). Method: immunoSEQ multiplex PCR; TCRdb's copy keeps in-frame clones and lacks some. The table lists 140,000 or so clones, about 10% of them singletons. The sequence was obtained from a man younger than 35 in good health. Sequenced sample: naive CD4+ T cells from blood.

CDR3 coding DNA: TGTGCCAGCAGCCAAGAGGTCGACAGGGTGTATGGCTACACCTTC. Translated, it gives CASSQEVDRVYGYTF. The chain has TRBV4-2 and TRBJ1-2; TRBD1 matches 7 bases. Germline CDR1 is LGHNA and CDR2 is YNFKEQ. CDR3 size: 15 residues. V shed 0 bases and J 5 bases; nucleotides not matched to a gene: 6.